This passage covers 3 T cell receptor beta chains from one sample sequenced in a study of regulatory T cells in long-lasting Graves disease. Construction of the TCR beta libraries employed iRepertoire HTBI primers in conjunction with Arm-PCR of CDR3 regions. Via MiXCR, TCRdb re-called the multiplex PCR reads, giving one row per CDR3 protein. This table has some 450,000 distinct CDR3 sequences, roughly 15% appearing once. Specified time point: newly diagnosed GD, antithyroid drugs for less than 3 months. Extracted RNA from PBMCs served as the source of the TCR library. Another study also made use of these data, one on T cells in Graves' hyperthyroidism and ophthalmopathy.

The specimen was peripheral blood mononuclear cells (PBMCs), collected at new diagnosis, from a patient treated with antithyroid drugs. These TCRs come from a young woman with Graves disease.

This clonotype has only one observation. The chain joins TRBV12-3 or TRBV12-4 to TRBJ2-7; TRBD2 might be the D (6 bases). The CDR3 has 15 residues. V lost 8 bases, J lost 0 bases, and 17 bases lay in between. The CDR3 DNA is TGTGCCAGCCAGACTACTAGCTCCAGCTCCTACGAGCAGTACTTC. This sequence encodes CASQTTSSSSYEQYF.

The chain carries TRBV13 and TRBJ2-7; 8 bases agree with TRBD2. Unmatched junction bases numbered 11, after V lost 2 bases and J lost 2 bases. The V gene's germline CDR1 is PRHDT and CDR2 FYEKMQ (reference sequence). This CDR3 is built from 17 residues. In DNA form, the CDR3 reads TGTGCCAGCAGCTTAAGAGGTTTGGCGGGAGGTCCCTACGAGCAGTACTTC. Its translation: CASSLRGLAGGPYEQYF.

Regarding this clonotype: With a much larger clone just one base away, this may be a read error. The gene calls are TRBV28 and TRBJ2-3; maybe TRBD2 (6 bases). CDR3 length: 15 residues. Germline V gene sequence: CDR1 MDHEN, CDR2 SYDVKM. V lost 5 bases and J lost 4, with 16 bases in between. The CDR3, as DNA: TGTGCCAGCAGTGATCTCGGGGGAGAGCCAGATACGCAGTATTTT. Translating it yields CASSDLGGEPDTQYF.